Listed here are 29 T cell receptor beta chains from one sample, sequenced in a study of regulatory T cells in long-lasting Graves disease. Assembly of TCR beta libraries relied on iRepertoire HTBI primers together with Arm-PCR of CDR3 regions. Each CDR3 protein gets one entry after TCRdb re-called the multiplex PCR reads with MiXCR. Of some 440,000 distinct CDR3 sequences listed, roughly 20% are singletons. The sample's time point: persistent/refractory GD, antithyroid drugs over 5 years with positive TRAb. RNA isolated from PBMCs was used to make the TCR library. This sample comprised peripheral blood mononuclear cells (PBMCs), obtained when the disease was refractory, from a patient treated with antithyroid drugs. These receptors came from a female donor with Graves disease.

The chain combines TRBV7-6 with TRBJ2-5; 8 bases match TRBD2. Per germline, CDR1 SGHVS and CDR2 FNYEAQ. CDR3 length equals 14 residues. After removal of 3 bases from V and 5 bases from J, the junction contained 5 bases not matched to a gene. In DNA form, the CDR3 reads TGTGCCAGCAGCTTCGGGGGGGGGTTGGAGACCCAGTACTTC. Its protein is CASSFGGGLETQYF.

Turning to this clonotype: It may be a read error: a sequence one base away is much more abundant. This CDR3 is missing its conserved last phenylalanine or tryptophan, likely due to a read error. The rearrangement joins TRBV28 to TRBJ2-7; 8 bases are a match to TRBD2. V shed 5 bases and J 2 bases; nucleotides not matched to a gene: 8. CDR1 MDHEN and CDR2 SYDVKM come from the germline V gene. There are 15 residues in the CDR3. The CDR3, as DNA: TGTGCCAGCAGTGAAAGACTAGCGTCTACCTACGAGCAGTACCTC. Its translation is CASSERLASTYEQYL.

This clonotype has a count of ten or more. This rearrangement joins TRBV3-1 to TRBJ1-2; D not resolved. V shed 4 bases and J shed 7 bases, with 16 bases lying between them. The CDR3 is made up of 14 amino acids. CDR1 and CDR2 (germline): LGHDT, YNNKEL (reference sequence). CDR3 sequence (DNA): TGTGCCAGCAGCCGGCAGAAGACAACGGGTGGCTACACCTTC. Its translation is CASSRQKTTGGYTF.

The rearrangement uses TRBV20-1 and TRBJ2-1; 7 positions match TRBD2. The CDR3 runs to 15 residues. The V gene's germline CDR1 is DFQATT and CDR2 SNEGSKA (reference sequence). V trimming: 5 bases; J trimming: 6 bases; junction bases outside the gene matches: 13. The CDR3 coding sequence is TGCAGTGCTCGGGGGACTACCAAAGGGACCAATGAGCAGTTCTTC. It translates to CSARGTTKGTNEQFF.

This clonotype was detected ten times or more. The chain recombines TRBV2 with TRBJ2-2, with 7 bases fitting TRBD2. V shed 4 bases and J 5 bases; nucleotides not matched to a gene: 4. The CDR3 consists of 14 residues. Germline loops: CDR1 SNHLY, CDR2 FYNNEI. The CDR3 DNA reads TGTGCCAGCAGTGCCCTAGCGGAGACCGGGGAGCTGTTTTTT. This gives the protein CASSALAETGELFF.

In regard to this clonotype: A much larger clone is a single base away; this may be a read error. DNA for the CDR3: TGTCCCAGCAGCCGCCAAGACGGTATCTATGGCTACACCTTC. Residues: CPSSRQDGIYGYTF. V usage is TRBV7-2 and J usage is TRBJ1-2; D remains unclear. CDR1 and CDR2 (germline): SGHTA, FQGNSA. CDR3 length equals 14 residues.

The chain uses TRBV6-1 and TRBJ2-1; 7 bases map to TRBD2. Germline CDR1 reads MNHNS; CDR2 reads SASEGT. Trimming at V came to 6 bases and at J to 3 bases, leaving 2 bases not matched to a gene. The CDR3 totals 13 residues. The CDR3 sequence is CASRTSNYNEQFF. The CDR3 nucleotides read TGTGCCAGCAGGACTAGCAACTACAATGAGCAGTTCTTC.

The table lists this clonotype with a few counts. The rearrangement uses TRBV7-9 and TRBJ1-1; weak D call: TRBD1 (5 bases). The germline V gene encodes CDR1 SEHNR and CDR2 FQNEAQ (reference sequence). The germline V and J ends were trimmed by 6 bases and 4 bases, with 18 bases remaining between them. This CDR3 has 15 amino acids. CDR3 DNA sequence: TGTGCCAGCAGATCGAACAGGAGTCCCTCCACTGAAGCTTTCTTT. Protein product: CASRSNRSPSTEAFF.

The sample holds many counts of this clonotype. This rearrangement joins TRBV7-9 to TRBJ1-5; 7 bases match TRBD1. The CDR3 is 16 residues long. V shed 5 bases and J 5 bases; nucleotides not matched to a gene: 12. Germline V gene sequence: CDR1 SEHNR, CDR2 FQNEAQ (reference sequence). CDR3 in DNA: TGTGCCAGCAGCCCAGGAAAGACAGGGTATTATCAGCCCCAGCATTTT. It is translated as CASSPGKTGYYQPQHF.

This clonotype has just a few counts. The chain combines TRBV6-1 with TRBJ2-7; 13 bases map to TRBD2. The last part of the DNA fits TRBJ2-3 better; the J call may be wrong. The CDR3 has 17 amino acids. CDR1 MNHNS and CDR2 SASEGT come from the germline V gene. CDR3 bases: TGTGCCAGCAGGCCCTGGACTAGCGGGAGAAGGCCAGATACGCAGTATTTT. This encodes CASRPWTSGRRPDTQYF.

This clonotype was found a few times. The rearrangement joins TRBV28 to TRBJ1-5; weak D call: TRBD1 (6 bases). The V gene lost 6 bases and the J gene lost 3 bases, with 12 bases spanning the gap. In germline, CDR1 is MDHEN, CDR2 SYDVKM. This CDR3 spans 14 amino acids. CDR3 coding DNA: TGTGCCAGCAGCATGGGACAAAACAATCAGCCCCAGCATTTT. Protein: CASSMGQNNQPQHF.

This clonotype was seen at least ten times. The rearrangement uses TRBV12-3 or TRBV12-4 and TRBJ2-7, with TRBD2 matching over 12 bases. The CDR3 runs to 12 residues. Trimming cost V 6 bases and J 12 bases; bases outside gene matches: 6. The CDR3 reads CASRLAGGPLYF. Written as DNA, the CDR3 is TGTGCCAGCAGGCTAGCGGGAGGGCCCTTGTACTTC.

This clonotype was found a few times. The gene calls are TRBV7-3 and TRBJ2-2, with 7 bases that match TRBD2. The junction had 12 bases not matched to a gene; V was cut back by 3 bases and J by 5 bases. The germline CDR1 and CDR2 sequences are SGHTA and FQGTGA. CDR3 length: 17 amino acids. In DNA, the CDR3 is TGTGCCAGCAGCTTGGTCGGGGCGGGAGTATGGACCGGGGAGCTGTTTTTT. Protein product: CASSLVGAGVWTGELFF.

This clonotype was seen repeatedly, ten times or more. The chain uses TRBV11-2 and TRBJ2-7, with D possibly TRBD2 on 5 matching bases. Germline V CDR1 and CDR2: SGHAT, FQNNGV. V dropped 1 base and J dropped 0 bases, with 13 bases sitting between them. CDR3 length equals 16 residues. This CDR3 reads CASSLGTALISYEQYF. The CDR3 DNA follows: TGTGCCAGCAGCTTAGGGACTGCCCTCATCTCCTACGAGCAGTACTTC.

This clonotype showed up many times. The chain uses TRBV6-9 and TRBJ2-5; 9 nucleotides match TRBD1. Per germline, CDR1 MNHGY and CDR2 SVAAGI. V shed 3 bases and J 5 bases; nucleotides not matched to a gene: 16. There are 18 residues in the CDR3. DNA for the CDR3: TGTGCCAGCAGTTACTCCCTTACAGGGGGCGCGGGTATTGAGACCCAGTACTTC. Protein: CASSYSLTGGAGIETQYF.

This clonotype occurred a few times. The chain combines TRBV10-2 with TRBJ2-2; D may be TRBD1 (6 bases). The CDR3 contains 13 residues. V lost 10 bases and J 4 bases, leaving 13 bases between the germline ends. CDR1 WSHSY and CDR2 SAAADI come from the germline V gene. DNA for the CDR3: TGCGCCACCCAAGAGGGGGTCACCGGGGAGCTGTTTTTT. Translation: CATQEGVTGELFF.

This clonotype was observed many times. The chain couples TRBV15 to TRBJ1-1; TRBD1 matches 7 bases. CDR3 length: 15 residues. Trimming took 4 bases from V and 7 from J; bases not matched to a gene: 12. Per germline, CDR1 LNHNV and CDR2 YYDKDF (reference sequence). CDR3 loop: CATSTGGQRHVEAFF. CDR3 coding DNA: TGTGCCACCAGCACGGGGGGACAGCGCCATGTTGAAGCTTTCTTT. The entire variable domain, with the rest obtained from reference TRBV15 and TRBJ1-1, is as follows: DAMVIQNPRYQVTQFGKPVTLSCSQTLNHNVMYWYQQKSSQAPKLLFHYYDKDFNNEADTPDNFQSRRPNTSFCFLDIRSPGLGDTAMYLCATSTGGQRHVEAFFGQGTRLTVV.

This clonotype was detected once. A read error is possible here, since a much larger clone lies one base away. The gene calls are TRBV7-2 and TRBJ2-2; D may be TRBD1 or TRBD2 (5 bases each). The CDR3 totals 12 residues. Germline V lookup: CDR1 SGHTA, CDR2 FQGNSA. The CDR3 spells CASVPGSGEPFF. CDR3 nucleotide sequence: TGTGCCAGCGTTCCAGGGTCCGGGGAGCCGTTTTTT. The entire variable domain, with the rest obtained from reference TRBV7-2 and TRBJ2-2, is as follows: GAGVSQSPSNKVTEKGKDVELRCDPISGHTALYWYRQSLGQGLEFLIYFQGNSAPDKSGLPSDRFSAERTGGSVSTLTIQRTQQEDSAVYLCASVPGSGEPFFGEGSRLTVL.

In this sample, this clonotype turned up a few times. This chain uses TRBV6-2 or TRBV6-3 with TRBJ2-3; TRBD1 might be the D (6 bases). The length of the CDR3 is 12 residues. Germline values: CDR1 MNHEY, CDR2 SVGEGT. V was clipped by 7 bases and J by 7 bases, with 12 bases between them. In DNA form, the CDR3 reads TGTGCCAGCAACCCTCAGGGGCATACGCAGTATTTT. Its translation is CASNPQGHTQYF.

There are many counts of this clonotype. The gene calls are TRBV12-3 or TRBV12-4 and TRBJ1-5, with no clear D. V was cut by 8 bases and J by 0 bases, with 17 bases left in between. This CDR3 has 16 amino acids. The CDR3 loop reads CASGKMVGDSNQPQHF. The CDR3 nucleotides read TGTGCCAGCGGGAAGATGGTAGGAGATAGCAATCAGCCCCAGCATTTT.

Only a few counts were recorded for this clonotype. The rearrangement links TRBV7-6 to TRBJ1-1, with D hard to call. CDR1 is SGHVS and CDR2 is FNYEAQ in the germline V gene. This CDR3 spans 15 amino acids. V lost 1 base and J lost 2, with 11 bases in between. CDR3 coding DNA: TGTGCCAGCAGCTTAGAGTGGGGTGGCAACACTGAAGCTTTCTTT. This sequence encodes CASSLEWGGNTEAFF. The variable domain in full, with the rest retrieved from reference TRBV7-6 and TRBJ1-1, is GAGVSQSPRYKVTKRGQDVALRCDPISGHVSLYWYRQALGQGPEFLTYFNYEAQQDKSGLPNDRFSAERPEGSISTLTIQRTEQRDSAMYRCASSLEWGGNTEAFFGQGTRLTVV.

The chain has TRBV19 and TRBJ1-5; 11 bases are a match to TRBD1. CDR3 length: 16 residues. CDR1 is LNHDA, CDR2 SQIVND, per germline (reference sequence). The ends lost 4 bases at V and 4 bases at J; junction bases unmatched: 6. In DNA form, the CDR3 reads TGTGCCAGTAGTAAGACGGACAGGGGGCCGAATCAGCCCCAGCATTTT. This sequence encodes CASSKTDRGPNQPQHF.

This clonotype was seen repeatedly, ten times or more. The chain couples TRBV12-3 or TRBV12-4 to TRBJ1-1; D uncertain. The CDR3 contains 12 residues. Between the trimmed V and J ends, which lost 2 bases and 10 bases, there was a span of 11 bases. Written as DNA, the CDR3 is TGTGCCAGCAGTTTACGGGGTCAGGTAGCTTTCTTT. Its protein is CASSLRGQVAFF.

This clonotype occurred a few times. The chain couples TRBV4-2 to TRBJ2-1, with D unresolved. The germline CDR1 and CDR2 sequences are LGHNA and YNFKEQ. The V and J ends lost 5 bases and 7 bases respectively, with 18 bases between them. This CDR3 has 15 residues. The DNA for the CDR3 is TGTGCCAGCAGCGCTACGCCTGGATCCCTTAATGAGCAGTTCTTC. Its protein is CASSATPGSLNEQFF.

Turning to this clonotype: A read error may produce the germline difference seen at one junction end. The rearrangement links TRBV6-9 to TRBJ2-2; D is possibly TRBD2 (6 bases). Germline V gene lookup returns CDR1 MNHGY and CDR2 SVAAGI. The CDR3 loop spans 13 amino acids. The CDR3 sequence: CASSVGGSGELFF. CDR3 in DNA: TGCGCCAGCAGTGTTGGAGGGAGCGGGGAGCTGTTTTTT.

The chain couples TRBV6-9 to TRBJ1-3; no clear D. The CDR3 is made up of 14 amino acids. Trimming left V 3 bases short and J 3 bases short, with 9 bases between. Looked up from germline, CDR1 is MNHGY and CDR2 is SVAAGI. The CDR3 coding sequence is TGTGCCAGCAGTTACGATGGTATTGGAAACACCATATATTTT. Its protein product is CASSYDGIGNTIYF.

This clonotype appeared many times. This sequence joins TRBV2 and TRBJ1-1, with D unresolved. Germline CDR1 reads SNHLY; CDR2 reads FYNNEI. This CDR3 spans 13 amino acids. V lost 5 bases and J 13 bases, leaving 20 bases between the germline ends. CDR3 protein: CASSRRWGAPGFF. The CDR3 coding sequence is TGTGCCAGCAGTCGAAGGTGGGGTGCCCCCGGTTTCTTT.

The genes are TRBV7-3 and TRBJ1-1; perhaps TRBD1 as D (5 bases). Germline CDR1 and CDR2: SGHTA and FQGTGA. This CDR3 has 14 residues. V was pared by 5 bases and J by 0 bases, with 10 bases between. Here the CDR3 DNA reads TGTGCCAGCAGCATGACAGTTATGAACACTGAAGCTTTCTTT. It is translated as CASSMTVMNTEAFF.

This clonotype was observed a few times. One end of the junction fails to match germline, which may point to a read error. The rearrangement links TRBV12-3 or TRBV12-4 to TRBJ2-7; 10 bases fit TRBD2. The CDR3 contains 14 residues. The CDR3, as DNA: TGTGGCAGCAGTTCAGCGGGAGGGCCATACGAGCAGTACTTC. As protein: CGSSSAGGPYEQYF.